This T cell receptor (beta chain) was captured by sequencing in a study of OX40 agonist ivuxolimab in advanced cancers. Study details: An anti-OX40 (CD134) antibody with agonistic activity, ivuxolimab, was administered to patients.

Study-wide points: Within 6 weeks, CD4+ and CD8+ blood T cells expanded clonally at 0.1 to 3.0 mg/kg.

Details on this clone: The antigen remains undetermined.

The germline V and J ends were trimmed by 4 bases and 5 bases, with 15 bases remaining between them. CDR1 is SGHNT, CDR2 YYREEE, per germline (reference sequence). The CDR3 has 14 residues. Sampled blood was obtained at baseline, cycle 4 day 1, and cycle 7 day 1. Profiled with immunoSEQ multiplex PCR; TCRdb holds only in-frame clones, not every one. This sample has under 55,000 clones, with approximately 87% found just once. This TCR derives from an adult with an advanced solid tumor such as melanoma, head and neck, liver or kidney cancer. V usage is TRBV5-4 and J usage is TRBJ2-5; a possible D gene is TRBD1 (7 bases). The material sequenced was CD4+ or CD8+ T cells sorted from blood, taken in a trial of the OX40 agonist ivuxolimab. DNA for the CDR3: TGTGCCAGCAGCCAGGGGGGCCACGGGGAGACCCAGTACTTC. Protein sequence: CASSQGGHGETQYF.